This TCR beta chain originates from a study of cytomegalovirus exposure and HLA in healthy donors. Regarding the study as a whole: Sequence variants that were highly shared formed a cluster that was likely a sequencing artifact.

The PCR contained 60 Vbeta and 13 Jbeta primers. Profiling relied on immunoSEQ multiplex PCR, and the TCRdb table lists in-frame clones only, not all of them. Of about 200,000 clones listed, 82% were seen once; the top ten hold 2.5% to 3.5%. The CDR3 consists of 19 residues. The germline CDR1 and CDR2 sequences are SNHLY and FYNNEI. V dropped 2 bases and J dropped 7 bases, with 29 bases sitting between them. About this clone: Its antigen is not identified.

This TCR was sampled from a woman in her 40s in good health and CMV-seronegative. The specimen was PBMCs. The chain recombines TRBV2 with TRBJ1-2; tentative D call: TRBD1 (6 bases). This CDR3 is CASSEFTRWGNDRSRGYTF. Here the CDR3 DNA reads TGTGCCAGCAGTGAATTTACACGGTGGGGGAATGACAGGTCGCGTGGCTACACCTTC.